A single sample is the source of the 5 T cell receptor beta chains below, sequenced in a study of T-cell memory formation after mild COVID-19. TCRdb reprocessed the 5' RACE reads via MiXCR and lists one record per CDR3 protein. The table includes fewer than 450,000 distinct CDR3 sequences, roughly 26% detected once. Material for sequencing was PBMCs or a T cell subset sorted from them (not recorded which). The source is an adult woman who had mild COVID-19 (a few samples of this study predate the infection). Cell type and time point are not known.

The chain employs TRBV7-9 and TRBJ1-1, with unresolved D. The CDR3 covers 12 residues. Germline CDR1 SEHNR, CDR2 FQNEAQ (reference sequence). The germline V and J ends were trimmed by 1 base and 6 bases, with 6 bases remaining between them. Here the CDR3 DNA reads TGTGCCAGCAGCTTAGAGTTGGCTGAAGCTTTCTTT. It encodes CASSLELAEAFF. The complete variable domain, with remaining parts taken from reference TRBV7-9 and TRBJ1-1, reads DTGVSQNPRHKITKRGQNVTFRCDPISEHNRLYWYRQTLGQGPEFLTYFQNEAQLEKSRLLSDRFSAERPKGSFSTLEIQRTEQGDSAMYLCASSLELAEAFFGQGTRLTVV.

CDR3 sequence (DNA): TGCGCCAGCAGCTTGGAGCATGCCGGGGAGCTGTTTTTT. It codes for CASSLEHAGELFF. This chain connects TRBV5-1 to TRBJ2-2; no firm D call. Deletions cut 0 bases from V and 6 bases from J, with 6 bases between. The CDR3 has 13 residues. Looked up from germline, CDR1 is SGHRS and CDR2 is YFSETQ.

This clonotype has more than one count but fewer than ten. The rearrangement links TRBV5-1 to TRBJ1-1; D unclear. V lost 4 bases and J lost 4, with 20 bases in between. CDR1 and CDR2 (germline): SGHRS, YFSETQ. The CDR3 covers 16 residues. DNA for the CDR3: TGCGCCAGCAGCCTGTCCGGCCGAAGTGGGAGCACTGAAGCTTTCTTT. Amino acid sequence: CASSLSGRSGSTEAFF.

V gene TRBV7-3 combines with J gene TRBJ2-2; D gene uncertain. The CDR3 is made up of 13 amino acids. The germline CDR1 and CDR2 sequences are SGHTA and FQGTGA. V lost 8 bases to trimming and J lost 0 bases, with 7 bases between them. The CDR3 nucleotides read TGTGCCAGCGGCAGCCCGAACACCGGGGAGCTGTTTTTT. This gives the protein CASGSPNTGELFF.

In DNA, the CDR3 is TGTGCCAGCAGCGTAGCTGGGGCAGGAGGCGATGAGCAGTTCTTC. As protein: CASSVAGAGGDEQFF. This chain links TRBV9 with TRBJ2-1; D could derive from TRBD1 or TRBD2 (5 bases each). The CDR3 runs 15 residues. Between the trimmed V and J ends, which lost 0 bases and 8 bases, there was a span of 15 bases. Germline V CDR1 and CDR2: SGDLS, YYNGEE.